Listed below are T cell receptor beta chains from one sample, sequenced in a study of cytomegalovirus exposure and HLA in healthy donors. Libraries were prepared by immunoSEQ multiplex PCR; TCRdb keeps only in-frame clonotypes and omits some of them. The data hold 110,000 to 150,000 clones, with around 73% observed a single time. The sample taken for sequencing was PBMCs. These receptors were obtained from a female donor in good health and CMV-seronegative. CDR3s include the opening cysteine and the closing phenylalanine or tryptophan. The order of the fields is V gene, clone size, J gene, D gene, CDR3 DNA, CDR3 protein. The D gene is left open where the match is weak. Where a row states a size, it is once, few, many or the class of an expanded clone; other rows omit it.

V gene: TRBV19
clone size: -
J gene: TRBJ1-5
D gene: -
CDR3 DNA: TGTGCCAGTAGCCCTACAGTTAGCAATCAGCCCCAGCATTTT
CDR3 protein: CASSPTVSNQPQHF

V gene: TRBV5-1
clone size: -
J gene: TRBJ2-7
D gene: -
CDR3 DNA: TGCGCCAGCAGCTTATTCGTATCCTCGTACGAGCAGTACTTC
CDR3 protein: CASSLFVSSYEQYF

V gene: TRBV5-1
clone size: -
J gene: TRBJ2-3
D gene: -
CDR3 DNA: TGCGCCAGCGGTGGACAAGGAGATACGCAGTATTTT
CDR3 protein: CASGGQGDTQYF

V gene: TRBV7-6
clone size: -
J gene: TRBJ2-7
D gene: TRBD1
CDR3 DNA: TGTGCCAGCAGCTTAAGGTCAGGACAGGGGTCCGAGCAGTACTTC
CDR3 protein: CASSLRSGQGSEQYF

V gene: TRBV13
clone size: -
J gene: TRBJ2-3
D gene: -
CDR3 DNA: TGTGCCAGCAGCTTAGTGGCTAGCGCCGGTCCGCAGTATTTT
CDR3 protein: CASSLVASAGPQYF

V gene: TRBV11-2
clone size: -
J gene: TRBJ2-3
D gene: -
CDR3 DNA: TGTGCCAGCAGCTTATTGGGCATGACCACAGATACGCAGTATTTT
CDR3 protein: CASSLLGMTTDTQYF

V gene: TRBV19
clone size: -
J gene: TRBJ1-5
D gene: -
CDR3 DNA: TGTGCCAGTAGCGAGGTGCTGAATAACAATCAGCCCCAGCATTTT
CDR3 protein: CASSEVLNNNQPQHF

V gene: TRBV5-1
clone size: few
J gene: TRBJ2-7
D gene: TRBD2
CDR3 DNA: TGCGCCAGCAGCTCTAAATTGACTAGCGGGCAAATCTACGAGCAGTACTTC
CDR3 protein: CASSSKLTSGQIYEQYF

V gene: TRBV9
clone size: -
J gene: TRBJ2-6
D gene: TRBD2
CDR3 DNA: TGTGCCAGCGGCGGAGCGGGGGGGCTAGGGGCCAACGTCCTGACTTTC
CDR3 protein: CASGGAGGLGANVLTF

V gene: TRBV30
clone size: -
J gene: TRBJ2-1
D gene: -
CDR3 DNA: TGTGCCTGGAGTGTAGTAGATGAGCAGTTCTTC
CDR3 protein: CAWSVVDEQFF

V gene: TRBV27
clone size: -
J gene: TRBJ2-5
D gene: TRBD1
CDR3 DNA: TGTGCCAGCGGACCTTATACCAGGGGGCGCAAAGAGACCCAGTACTTC
CDR3 protein: CASGPYTRGRKETQYF

V gene: TRBV7-9
clone size: once
J gene: TRBJ1-5
D gene: -
CDR3 DNA: TGTGCCAGCAGCTTAGCGGGAGGAGTGAATCAGCCCCAGCATTTT
CDR3 protein: CASSLAGGVNQPQHF

V gene: TRBV5-1
clone size: -
J gene: TRBJ1-2
D gene: -
CDR3 DNA: TGCGCCAGCAGCTTGGAACCTTTGTCCCCCAGGGGTGACTATGGCTACACCTTC
CDR3 protein: CASSLEPLSPRGDYGYTF

V gene: TRBV28
clone size: once
J gene: TRBJ1-4
D gene: -
CDR3 DNA: TGTGCCAGCAGTCCAGCGGGCCGTAGTCCCGGACTGTTTTTT
CDR3 protein: CASSPAGRSPGLFF

V gene: TRBV13
clone size: -
J gene: TRBJ2-2
D gene: TRBD2
CDR3 DNA: TGTGCCAGCAGCTCAATAGCGGGGGTCGACACCGGGGAGCTGTTTTTT
CDR3 protein: CASSSIAGVDTGELFF

V gene: TRBV19
clone size: -
J gene: TRBJ1-6
D gene: TRBD1
CDR3 DNA: TGTGCCAGTAGTAGAAGGGACAGCCGGGGGTTTTCACCCCTCCACTTT
CDR3 protein: CASSRRDSRGFSPLHF

V gene: TRBV28
clone size: -
J gene: TRBJ2-2
D gene: -
CDR3 DNA: TGTGCCAGCACCATAACGGGAACCGGGGAGCTGTTTTTT
CDR3 protein: CASTITGTGELFF

V gene: TRBV16
clone size: -
J gene: TRBJ1-5
D gene: TRBD1
CDR3 DNA: TGTGCCAGCAGCCAATCAGGACAGGGGGCCGGCAATCAGCCCCAGCATTTT
CDR3 protein: CASSQSGQGAGNQPQHF

V gene: TRBV4-2
clone size: -
J gene: TRBJ2-2
D gene: -
CDR3 DNA: TGTGCCAGCAGCCAAGAACCGGAGCCCAACACCGGGGAGCTGTTTTTT
CDR3 protein: CASSQEPEPNTGELFF

V gene: TRBV27
clone size: -
J gene: TRBJ1-1
D gene: TRBD1
CDR3 DNA: TGTGCCAGCAGTCCCGAGGGGGCGCAGAACACTGAAGCTTTCTTT
CDR3 protein: CASSPEGAQNTEAFF

V gene: TRBV2
clone size: -
J gene: TRBJ2-7
D gene: TRBD2
CDR3 DNA: TGTGCCAGCATGGGACTAGCGCCCAGATCCTACGAGCAGTACTTC
CDR3 protein: CASMGLAPRSYEQYF

V gene: TRBV5-1
clone size: few
J gene: TRBJ2-3
D gene: TRBD1
CDR3 DNA: TGCGCCAGCAGCCCGGGGACAGGGGGAAGCACAGATACGCAGTATTTT
CDR3 protein: CASSPGTGGSTDTQYF

V gene: TRBV10-2
clone size: -
J gene: TRBJ2-5
D gene: -
CDR3 DNA: TGCGCCAGCAGTACGCTCTCAGAAAACCAAGAGACCCAGTACTTC
CDR3 protein: CASSTLSENQETQYF

V gene: TRBV11-2
clone size: -
J gene: TRBJ2-6
D gene: -
CDR3 DNA: TGTGCCAGCAGCTTAGATTCGTTCCCTGGGGCCAACGTCCTGACTTTC
CDR3 protein: CASSLDSFPGANVLTF

V gene: TRBV28
clone size: -
J gene: TRBJ2-7
D gene: -
CDR3 DNA: TGTGCCAGCAGTCCCCCCACAGGGTTCGAGCAGTACTTC
CDR3 protein: CASSPPTGFEQYF

V gene: TRBV19
clone size: -
J gene: TRBJ2-5
D gene: TRBD2
CDR3 DNA: TGTGCCAGTAGTGTGGCGGGACTAACAGAGACCCAGTACTTC
CDR3 protein: CASSVAGLTETQYF

V gene: TRBV7-9
clone size: -
J gene: TRBJ2-5
D gene: -
CDR3 DNA: TGTGCCAGCACCTCCGGGTGGCAGGGGGAGACCCAGTACTTC
CDR3 protein: CASTSGWQGETQYF

V gene: TRBV2
clone size: -
J gene: TRBJ2-1
D gene: -
CDR3 DNA: TGTGCCAGCTACGCGGGGAGCTCCTACAATGAGCAGTTCTTC
CDR3 protein: CASYAGSSYNEQFF

V gene: TRBV6-5
clone size: -
J gene: TRBJ1-4
D gene: TRBD1
CDR3 DNA: TGTGCCAGCAGAATAACAGGGGGTGGCGGTGAAAAACTGTTTTTT
CDR3 protein: CASRITGGGGEKLFF

V gene: TRBV7-2
clone size: -
J gene: TRBJ2-3
D gene: TRBD1
CDR3 DNA: TGTGCCAGCCTACCTAGATCGGGTAGGGGGCAAGATACGCAGTATTTT
CDR3 protein: CASLPRSGRGQDTQYF

V gene: TRBV5-1
clone size: -
J gene: TRBJ1-2
D gene: -
CDR3 DNA: TGCGCCAGCAGCTTGTCCGGGTCTGGCTACACCTTC
CDR3 protein: CASSLSGSGYTF

V gene: TRBV27
clone size: -
J gene: TRBJ2-3
D gene: TRBD2
CDR3 DNA: TGTGCCAGCAGTTTGCGAGATCTAGCGGGAGGGCCAACAGATACGCAGTATTTT
CDR3 protein: CASSLRDLAGGPTDTQYF

V gene: TRBV6-4
clone size: -
J gene: TRBJ2-2
D gene: TRBD1
CDR3 DNA: TGTGCCAGCAGTGAGGGACAGGACCACGGGGAGCTGTTTTTT
CDR3 protein: CASSEGQDHGELFF

V gene: TRBV5-4
clone size: -
J gene: TRBJ2-4
D gene: -
CDR3 DNA: TGTGCCAGCAGCTTGGGGGAGACCAAAAACATTCAGTACTTC
CDR3 protein: CASSLGETKNIQYF

V gene: TRBV5-1
clone size: -
J gene: TRBJ1-6
D gene: TRBD1
CDR3 DNA: TGCGCCAGCAAGGGCGCAGGGGGTAATTCACCCCTCCACTTT
CDR3 protein: CASKGAGGNSPLHF

V gene: TRBV25-1
clone size: -
J gene: TRBJ2-7
D gene: -
CDR3 DNA: TGTGCCAGCAGTGATAGGGGGGACAGCTCCTACGAGCAGTACTTC
CDR3 protein: CASSDRGDSSYEQYF

V gene: TRBV5-1
clone size: -
J gene: TRBJ1-3
D gene: -
CDR3 DNA: TGCGCCAGCAGCTTGAGTGTCCTCCCGGGAGGAAACACCATATATTTT
CDR3 protein: CASSLSVLPGGNTIYF

V gene: TRBV5-1
clone size: -
J gene: TRBJ1-4
D gene: TRBD1
CDR3 DNA: TGCGCCAGCAGCCCCACGGACAGGGCGAATGAAAAACTGTTTTTT
CDR3 protein: CASSPTDRANEKLFF

V gene: TRBV28
clone size: -
J gene: TRBJ2-1
D gene: -
CDR3 DNA: TGTGCCAGCAGTGCGTCCCGCGGAACGTTCTTC
CDR3 protein: CASSASRGTFF

V gene: TRBV6-1
clone size: few
J gene: TRBJ1-2
D gene: -
CDR3 DNA: TGTGCCAGCAGTGAAGGGGGGCCCTACACCTTC
CDR3 protein: CASSEGGPYTF

V gene: TRBV27
clone size: -
J gene: TRBJ1-2
D gene: TRBD1
CDR3 DNA: TGTGCCAGCAGTTTCTCCGGACAGGGGAAAAACTATGGCTACACCTTC
CDR3 protein: CASSFSGQGKNYGYTF

V gene: TRBV10-1
clone size: -
J gene: TRBJ2-7
D gene: -
CDR3 DNA: TGCGCCAGCAGTGAGTCGACAGAATACGAGCAGTACTTC
CDR3 protein: CASSESTEYEQYF

V gene: TRBV11-3
clone size: once
J gene: TRBJ2-1
D gene: TRBD2
CDR3 DNA: TGTGCCAGCAGCGGTGGCACTAGCGGGGGAAACAATGAGCAGTTCTTC
CDR3 protein: CASSGGTSGGNNEQFF

V gene: TRBV6-6
clone size: few
J gene: TRBJ1-3
D gene: -
CDR3 DNA: TGTGCCAGCAGTTACTCGCAGGGTAATGGAAACACCATATATTTT
CDR3 protein: CASSYSQGNGNTIYF

V gene: TRBV6-5
clone size: -
J gene: TRBJ2-5
D gene: -
CDR3 DNA: TGTGCCAGCACCCATCAAGAGACCCAGTACTTC
CDR3 protein: CASTHQETQYF

V gene: TRBV5-1
clone size: once
J gene: TRBJ2-1
D gene: TRBD1
CDR3 DNA: TGCGCCAGCAGCCCGGACAGGGTAAGATACGATGAGCAGTTCTTC
CDR3 protein: CASSPDRVRYDEQFF

V gene: TRBV7-6
clone size: -
J gene: TRBJ2-1
D gene: TRBD2
CDR3 DNA: TGTGCCAGCAGCTCGGGACTAGCGGGCTACAACGAGCAGTTCTTC
CDR3 protein: CASSSGLAGYNEQFF

V gene: TRBV7-2
clone size: -
J gene: TRBJ2-1
D gene: -
CDR3 DNA: TGTGCCAGCAGCCTAGCAAACAACCGCCCCCAGTTCTTC
CDR3 protein: CASSLANNRPQFF

V gene: TRBV28
clone size: -
J gene: TRBJ2-7
D gene: TRBD1
CDR3 DNA: TGTGCCAGCAGTTTAGAGGGACAGGGGGGCCACTACGAGCAGTACTTC
CDR3 protein: CASSLEGQGGHYEQYF

V gene: TRBV19
clone size: -
J gene: TRBJ2-1
D gene: TRBD1
CDR3 DNA: TGTGCCAGTAGCATATTAACAGGGGGCCATGAGCAGTTCTTC
CDR3 protein: CASSILTGGHEQFF

V gene: TRBV6-5
clone size: -
J gene: TRBJ2-3
D gene: -
CDR3 DNA: TGTGCCAGCAGTTACAGCTTGGCAGATACGCAGTATTTT
CDR3 protein: CASSYSLADTQYF

V gene: TRBV5-4
clone size: -
J gene: TRBJ2-3
D gene: TRBD1
CDR3 DNA: TGTGCCAGCAGACTCTATAACAGGGGGCAGGGTGTAAGAGATACGCAGTATTTT
CDR3 protein: CASRLYNRGQGVRDTQYF

V gene: TRBV5-1
clone size: -
J gene: TRBJ2-3
D gene: -
CDR3 DNA: TGCGCCAGCAGCTTGGGACAACCAGATACGCAGTATTTT
CDR3 protein: CASSLGQPDTQYF

V gene: TRBV5-1
clone size: -
J gene: TRBJ2-7
D gene: TRBD1
CDR3 DNA: TGCGCCAGCAGCAGGGACAGGGGTTCCTACGAGCAGTACTTC
CDR3 protein: CASSRDRGSYEQYF